Listed below are T cell receptor beta chains from one sample, sequenced in a study of identical twins. TCRdb used MiXCR to reprocess the 5' RACE reads, holding one entry per CDR3 protein. The data show 1.5 million to 2 million distinct CDR3 sequences, less than 35% seen once. The sample was cord blood. The receptors come from a newborn girl in good health. Both conserved end residues are part of each CDR3. Fields, in order: D gene, V gene, J gene, CDR3 protein. D genes are given only for firm matches.

TRBD1	TRBV6-5	TRBJ1-2	CASSYTRTGSRSEANYGYTF
NA	TRBV20-1	TRBJ2-1	CSAYLRDHYNEQFF
NA	TRBV21-1	NA	CASLGGNSSYNEQYF
NA	TRBV20-1	TRBJ1-2	CSASQQGYGYTF
NA	TRBV5-1	TRBJ2-3	CASSLVRSSTDTQYF
TRBD2	TRBV12-3/TRBV12-4	TRBJ2-7	CASSVSGATYNEQYF
NA	TRBV11-2	TRBJ2-3	CASSLVGVRADTQYF
TRBD2	TRBV20-1	TRBJ2-7	CSATPSGRAYEQYF
TRBD1	TRBV25-1	TRBJ1-5	CASSDSYFDRGNQPQHF
NA	TRBV2	TRBJ2-5	CASSPVAEETQYF
NA	TRBV6-2/TRBV6-3	TRBJ2-3	CASSFRPRRGTDTQYF
TRBD1	TRBV7-9	TRBJ2-5	CASSFGTGIQETQYF
NA	TRBV12-5	TRBJ1-1	CASRSIGNTEAFF
NA	TRBV10-3	TRBJ2-1	CASRKIAIYNEQFF
NA	TRBV25-1	TRBJ1-4	CASSESSGRSGEKLFF
TRBD1	TRBV18	TRBJ1-2	CASSHTGDSNYGYTF